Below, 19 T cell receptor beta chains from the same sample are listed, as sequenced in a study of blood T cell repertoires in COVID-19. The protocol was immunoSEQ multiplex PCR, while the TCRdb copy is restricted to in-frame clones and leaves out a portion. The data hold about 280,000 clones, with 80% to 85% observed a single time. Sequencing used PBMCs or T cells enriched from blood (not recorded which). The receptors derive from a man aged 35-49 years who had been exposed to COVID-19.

The CDR3 DNA follows: TGTGCCGGTAAACAGGGGGCGGGACAGCCCCAGCATTTT. Protein: CAGKQGAGQPQHF. The chain has TRBV30 and TRBJ1-5, with 9 bases matching TRBD1. V gave up 8 bases and J gave up 7 bases; unmatched junction bases: 9. The CDR3 totals 13 residues. CDR1 and CDR2 from the germline V gene are GTSNPN and SVGIG (reference sequence).

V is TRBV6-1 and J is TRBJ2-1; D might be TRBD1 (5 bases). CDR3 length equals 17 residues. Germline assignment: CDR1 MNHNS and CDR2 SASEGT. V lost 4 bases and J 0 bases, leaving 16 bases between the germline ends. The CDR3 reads CASSARQSESSYNEQFF. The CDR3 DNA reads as TGTGCCAGCAGTGCTAGACAGTCGGAAAGCTCCTACAATGAGCAGTTCTTC.

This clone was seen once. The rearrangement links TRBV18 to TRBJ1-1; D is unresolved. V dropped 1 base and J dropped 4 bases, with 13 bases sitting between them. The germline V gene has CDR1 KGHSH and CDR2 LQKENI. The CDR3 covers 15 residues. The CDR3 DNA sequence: TGTGCCAGCTCACCACGACGGGTCTTGGGCACTGAAGCTTTCTTT. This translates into CASSPRRVLGTEAFF.

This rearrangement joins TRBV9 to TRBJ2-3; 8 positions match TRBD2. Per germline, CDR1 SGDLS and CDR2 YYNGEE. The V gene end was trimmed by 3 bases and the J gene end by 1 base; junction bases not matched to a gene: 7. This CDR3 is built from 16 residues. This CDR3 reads CASSARSGRGTDTQYF. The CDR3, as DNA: TGTGCCAGCAGCGCCAGGAGCGGGAGAGGCACAGATACGCAGTATTTT.

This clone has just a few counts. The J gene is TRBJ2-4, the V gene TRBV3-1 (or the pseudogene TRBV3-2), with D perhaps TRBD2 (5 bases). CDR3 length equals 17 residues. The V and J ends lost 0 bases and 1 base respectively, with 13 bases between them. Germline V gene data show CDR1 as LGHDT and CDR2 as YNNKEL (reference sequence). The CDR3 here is CASSQELRGSAKNIQYF. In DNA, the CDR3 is TGTGCCAGCAGCCAAGAGCTCCGAGGGTCGGCCAAAAACATTCAGTACTTC.

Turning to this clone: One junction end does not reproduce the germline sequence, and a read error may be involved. CDR3 in amino acids: CASSLAGAVTGELFF. Written as DNA, the CDR3 is TGTGCCAGCAGCCTAGCGGGAGCGGTCACCGGGGAGCTGTTTTTT. This chain joins TRBV7-9 and TRBJ2-2, with 10 positions matching TRBD2. In germline, CDR1 is SEHNR, CDR2 FQNEAQ (reference sequence). The CDR3 consists of 15 residues.

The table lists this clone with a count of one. The CDR3 nucleotides are TGTGCCAGCAGCTTCGCCGGGGAGCTGTTTTTT. Translated: CASSFAGELFF. This sequence joins TRBV7-3 and TRBJ2-2; D call uncertain. Looked up from germline, CDR1 is SGHTA and CDR2 is FQGTGA. The CDR3 totals 11 residues. V dropped 3 bases and J dropped 6 bases, with 2 bases sitting between them. The full variable domain, completed using reference TRBV7-3 and TRBJ2-2, is GAGVSQTPSNKVTEKGKYVELRCDPISGHTALYWYRQSLGQGPEFLIYFQGTGAADDSGLPNDRFFAVRPEGSVSTLKIQRTERGDSAVYLCASSFAGELFFGEGSRLTVL.

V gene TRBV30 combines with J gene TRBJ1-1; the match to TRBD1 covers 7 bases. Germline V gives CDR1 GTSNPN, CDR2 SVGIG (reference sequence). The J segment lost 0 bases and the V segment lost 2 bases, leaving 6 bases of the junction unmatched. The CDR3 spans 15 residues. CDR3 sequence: CAWSWVQGMNTEAFF. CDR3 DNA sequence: TGTGCCTGGAGTTGGGTACAGGGGATGAACACTGAAGCTTTCTTT. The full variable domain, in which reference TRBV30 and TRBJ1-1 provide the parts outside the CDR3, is SQTIHQWPATLVQPVGSPLSLECTVEGTSNPNLYWYRQAAGRGLQLLFYSVGIGQISSEVPQNLSASRPQDRQFILSSKKLLLSDSGFYLCAWSWVQGMNTEAFFGQGTRLTVV.

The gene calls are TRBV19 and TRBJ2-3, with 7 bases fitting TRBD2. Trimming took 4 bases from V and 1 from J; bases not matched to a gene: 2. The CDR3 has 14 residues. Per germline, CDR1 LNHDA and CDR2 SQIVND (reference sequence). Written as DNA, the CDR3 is TGTGCCAGTAGTAGCAGCGGGGGCACAGATACGCAGTATTTT. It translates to CASSSSGGTDTQYF.

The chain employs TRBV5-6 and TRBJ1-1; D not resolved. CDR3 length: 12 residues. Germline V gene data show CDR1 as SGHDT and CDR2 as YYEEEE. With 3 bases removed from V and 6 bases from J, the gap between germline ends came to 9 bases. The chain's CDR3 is CASSSEASEAFF. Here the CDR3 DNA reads TGTGCCAGCAGCTCCGAGGCCTCTGAAGCTTTCTTT.

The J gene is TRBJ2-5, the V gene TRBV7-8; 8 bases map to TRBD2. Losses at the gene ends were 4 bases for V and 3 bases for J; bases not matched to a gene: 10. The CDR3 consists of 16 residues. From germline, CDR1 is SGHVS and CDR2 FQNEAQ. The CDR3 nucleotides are TGTGCCAGCAGCTCGCCGAGACTAGCGTTAAAAGAGACCCAGTACTTC. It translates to CASSSPRLALKETQYF.

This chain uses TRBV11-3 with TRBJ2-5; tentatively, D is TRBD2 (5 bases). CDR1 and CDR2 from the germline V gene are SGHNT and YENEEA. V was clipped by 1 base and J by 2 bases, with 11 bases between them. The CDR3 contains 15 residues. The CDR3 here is CASSLGTSPQETQYF. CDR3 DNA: TGTGCCAGCAGCTTAGGGACTTCCCCTCAAGAGACCCAGTACTTC.

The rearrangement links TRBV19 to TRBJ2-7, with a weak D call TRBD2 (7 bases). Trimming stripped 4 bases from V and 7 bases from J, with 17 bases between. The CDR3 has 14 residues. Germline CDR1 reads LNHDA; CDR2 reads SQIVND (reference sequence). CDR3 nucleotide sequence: TGTGCCAGTAGTACGACTAGCTCGAGGGGGGAGCAGTACTTC. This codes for CASSTTSSRGEQYF.

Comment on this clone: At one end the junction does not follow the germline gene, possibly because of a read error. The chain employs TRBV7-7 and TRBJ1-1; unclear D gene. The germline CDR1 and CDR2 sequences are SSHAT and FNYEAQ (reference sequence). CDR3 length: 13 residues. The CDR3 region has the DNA TGTGCTAGCAGTCGGCAGGAAGACACTGAAGCTTTCTTT. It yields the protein CASSRQEDTEAFF.

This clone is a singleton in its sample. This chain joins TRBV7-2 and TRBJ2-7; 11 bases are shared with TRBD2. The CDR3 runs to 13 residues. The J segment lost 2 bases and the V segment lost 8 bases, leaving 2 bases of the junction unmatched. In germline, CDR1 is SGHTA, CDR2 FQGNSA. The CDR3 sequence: CASQTSGAYEQYF. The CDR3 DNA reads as TGTGCCAGCCAGACTAGCGGGGCCTACGAGCAGTACTTC.

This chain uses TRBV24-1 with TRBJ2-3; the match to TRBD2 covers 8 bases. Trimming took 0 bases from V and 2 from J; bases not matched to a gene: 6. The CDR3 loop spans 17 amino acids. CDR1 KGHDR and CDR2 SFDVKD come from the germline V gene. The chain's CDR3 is CATSDLTSGGNTDTQYF. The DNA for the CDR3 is TGTGCCACCAGTGATTTGACTAGCGGAGGAAACACAGATACGCAGTATTTT.

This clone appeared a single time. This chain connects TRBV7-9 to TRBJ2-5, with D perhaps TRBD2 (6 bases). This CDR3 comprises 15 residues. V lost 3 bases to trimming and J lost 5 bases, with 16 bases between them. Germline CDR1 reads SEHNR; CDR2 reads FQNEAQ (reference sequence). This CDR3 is CASSFKGAGGETQYF. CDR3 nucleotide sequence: TGTGCCAGCAGCTTTAAAGGAGCGGGTGGGGAGACCCAGTACTTC.

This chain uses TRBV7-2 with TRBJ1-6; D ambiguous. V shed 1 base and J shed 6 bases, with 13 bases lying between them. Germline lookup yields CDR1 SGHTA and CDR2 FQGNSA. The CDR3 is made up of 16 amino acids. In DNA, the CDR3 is TGTGCCAGCAGCTTAGATCGTACTCCCGTTAATTCACCCCTCCACTTT. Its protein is CASSLDRTPVNSPLHF.

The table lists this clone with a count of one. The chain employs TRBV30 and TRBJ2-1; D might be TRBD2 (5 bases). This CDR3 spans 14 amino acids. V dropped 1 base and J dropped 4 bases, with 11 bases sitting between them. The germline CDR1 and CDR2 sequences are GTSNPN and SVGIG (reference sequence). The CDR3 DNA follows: TGTGCCTGGAGTGCGGGGATAGCGTACAATGAGCAGTTCTTC. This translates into CAWSAGIAYNEQFF.